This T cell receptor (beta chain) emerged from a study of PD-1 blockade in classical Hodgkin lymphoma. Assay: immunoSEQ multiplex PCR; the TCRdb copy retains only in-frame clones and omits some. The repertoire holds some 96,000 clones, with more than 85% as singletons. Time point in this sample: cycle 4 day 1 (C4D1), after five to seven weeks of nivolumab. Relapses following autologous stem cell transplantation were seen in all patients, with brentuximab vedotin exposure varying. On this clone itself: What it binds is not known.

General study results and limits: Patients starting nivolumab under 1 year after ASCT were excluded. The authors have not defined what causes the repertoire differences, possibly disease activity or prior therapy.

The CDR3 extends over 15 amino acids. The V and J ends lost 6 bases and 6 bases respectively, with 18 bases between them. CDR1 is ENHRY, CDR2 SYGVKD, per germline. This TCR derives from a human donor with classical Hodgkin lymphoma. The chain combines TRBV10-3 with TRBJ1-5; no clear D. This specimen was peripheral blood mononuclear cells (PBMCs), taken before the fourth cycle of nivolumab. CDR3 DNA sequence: TGTGCCATCAGCCCGTCCCCGGAGAGTATTCAGCCCCAGCATTTT. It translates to CAISPSPESIQPQHF.